The 2 T cell receptor beta chains presented below share a single source sample, sequenced in a study of cytomegalovirus exposure and HLA in healthy donors. Researchers ran the PCR with 60 Vbeta and 13 Jbeta primers. Libraries were prepared by immunoSEQ multiplex PCR; TCRdb keeps only in-frame clonotypes and omits some of them. Here the sample spans roughly 200,000 clones, about 12% being singletons. The sequenced sample consisted of PBMCs. Source of these receptors: a man aged 45 to 65 in good health and CMV-seropositive.

The chain joins TRBV25-1 to TRBJ1-5; TRBD1 aligns across 10 bases. The V gene end was trimmed by 4 bases and the J gene end by 2 bases; junction bases not matched to a gene: 2. This CDR3 is 15 amino acids long. Germline-derived CDR1 and CDR2 are MGHDK and SYGVNS. CDR3 in amino acids: CASSGGTGGNQPQHF. In nucleotides, the CDR3 is TGTGCCAGCAGTGGCGGGACAGGGGGCAATCAGCCCCAGCATTTT.

J is TRBJ2-1 and V is TRBV27; D perhaps matches TRBD1 (6 bases). Per the germline V gene, CDR1 is MNHEY and CDR2 is SMNVEV (reference sequence). The CDR3 is made up of 13 amino acids. Trimming stripped 5 bases from V and 8 bases from J, with 13 bases between. The CDR3 here is CASSLYGGDEQFF. Here the CDR3 DNA reads TGTGCCAGCAGTCTGTATGGGGGCGATGAGCAGTTCTTC.